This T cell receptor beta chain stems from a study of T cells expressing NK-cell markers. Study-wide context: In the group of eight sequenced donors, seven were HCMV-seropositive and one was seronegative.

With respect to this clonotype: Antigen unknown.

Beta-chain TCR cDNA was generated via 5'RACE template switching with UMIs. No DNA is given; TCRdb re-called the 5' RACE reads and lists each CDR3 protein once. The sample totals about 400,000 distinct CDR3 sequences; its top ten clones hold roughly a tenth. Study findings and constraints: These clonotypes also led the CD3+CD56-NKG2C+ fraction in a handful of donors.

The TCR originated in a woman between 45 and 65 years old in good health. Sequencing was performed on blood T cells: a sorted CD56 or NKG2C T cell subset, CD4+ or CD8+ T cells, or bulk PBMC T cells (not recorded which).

The CDR3 loop is CSVFRENIQYF. The rearrangement links TRBV29-1 to TRBJ2-4; TCRdb proposes TRBD1, but this gene call is untestable without DNA. This CDR3 comprises 11 residues. CDR1 and CDR2 (germline): SQVTM, ANQGSEA. The variable domain in full, with the rest retrieved from reference TRBV29-1 and TRBJ2-4, is SAVISQKPSRDICQRGTSLTIQCQVDSQVTMMFWYRQQPGQSLTLIATANQGSEATYESGFVIDKFPISRPNLTFSTLTVSNMSPEDSSIYLCSVFRENIQYFGAGTRLSVL.